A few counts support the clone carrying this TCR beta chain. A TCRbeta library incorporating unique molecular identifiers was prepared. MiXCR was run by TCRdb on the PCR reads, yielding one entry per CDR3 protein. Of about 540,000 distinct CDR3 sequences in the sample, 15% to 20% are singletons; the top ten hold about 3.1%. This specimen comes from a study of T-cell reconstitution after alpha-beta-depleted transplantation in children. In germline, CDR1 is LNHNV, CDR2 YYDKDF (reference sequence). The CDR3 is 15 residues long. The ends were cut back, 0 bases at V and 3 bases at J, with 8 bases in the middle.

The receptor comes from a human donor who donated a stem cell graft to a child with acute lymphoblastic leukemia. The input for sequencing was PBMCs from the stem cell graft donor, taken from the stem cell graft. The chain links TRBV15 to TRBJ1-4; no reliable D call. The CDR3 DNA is TGTGCCACCAGCAGAGAAGTCCTTTCTAATGAAAAACTGTTTTTT. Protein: CATSREVLSNEKLFF.